These T cell receptor beta chains were read from a single sample in a study of naive and memory T cell subsets. TCRdb used MiXCR to reprocess the UMI-ligation and nested PCR reads, holding one entry per CDR3 protein. The sample contains roughly 130,000 distinct CDR3 sequences, about 36% of which appear only once. The source material was central memory CD4+ T cells from blood. The receptors derive from a human donor in good health. The conserved cysteine and the conserved F or W are not part of the CDR3 here.

v_gene	j_gene	CDR3aa
TRBV5-1	TRBJ2-7	ASSSKTRNEQY
TRBV28	TRBJ2-1	ASARTGRLDEQF
TRBV7-8	TRBJ1-5	ASSLGASSQPQH
TRBV5-5	TRBJ1-1	ASSLGGLSF
TRBV20-1	TRBJ2-2	SAKHLAGLNTGELF
TRBV29-1	TRBJ2-5	SVEDGRAIRETQY
TRBV29-1	TRBJ2-3	SVEDPRTTDTQY
TRBV7-9	TRBJ1-2	ASSFGRNSGYT
TRBV20-1	TRBJ2-6	SASEGPISGANVLT
TRBV5-4	TRBJ2-5	ASGSTQVHEETQY
TRBV20-1	TRBJ1-2	SARVGGFWYGYT
TRBV29-1	TRBJ2-7	SVVLAGGYEQY
TRBV5-1	TRBJ1-2	ASSLGSSIRSNYGYT
TRBV20-1	TRBJ2-1	SASPLEAATYNEQF
TRBV9	TRBJ2-1	ASSGHQANNEQF
TRBV7-3	TRBJ1-1	ASSLRQVVSGTEAF
TRBV29-1	TRBJ2-1	SVYGPMGGGEQF
TRBV2	TRBJ2-3	ASSARSSTDTQY
TRBV20-1	TRBJ1-2	SEVGNNYGYT
TRBV10-1	TRBJ1-1	ASSESKVGTGGVTEAF
TRBV20-1	TRBJ2-7	SARRGTVYEQY
TRBV14	TRBJ2-2	ASSQVRTGSGELF
TRBV2	TRBJ2-7	ASSQNLGLYEQY
TRBV24-1	TRBJ2-1	ATSDSRLTGHNEQF
TRBV28	TRBJ2-7	ASSMDRVAYEQY
TRBV4-3	TRBJ2-6	ASSQVLRGAGANVLT
TRBV23-1	TRBJ2-5	ASSQSGRAKGETQY
TRBV19	TRBJ2-5	ASGTGKGQETQY
TRBV11-3	TRBJ2-1	ASSLVAYNEQF
TRBV5-1	TRBJ1-1	ASSLVGQGLTEAF
TRBV5-1	TRBJ1-2	ASSLDRDAGGYT
TRBV7-9	TRBJ2-1	ASSLISGEQF
TRBV5-5	TRBJ2-2	ASSFDTGELF
TRBV28	TRBJ2-7	ATYGEGHPTYEQY
TRBV28	TRBJ2-3	ASSLAGVTDTQY
TRBV5-4	TRBJ1-1	ASSLGGAGIGNTEAF
TRBV7-2	TRBJ2-2	ASSLDRGNTIGELF
TRBV7-6	TRBJ1-1	ASSFVMGVNTEAF
TRBV29-1	TRBJ2-5	SVGGRDSQETQY
TRBV3-1	TRBJ2-1	ASSQERGVTYNEQF
TRBV20-1	TRBJ2-5	SARAAGTGIYWGETQY
TRBV29-1	TRBJ2-1	SVLQGGSEQF
TRBV29-1	TRBJ2-6	SVGQVGANVLT
TRBV30	TRBJ2-2	AWSVLATGELF
TRBV12-3/TRBV12-4	TRBJ1-2	ASIGQGAPNYGYT
TRBV12-5	TRBJ2-1	ASGPETANEQF
TRBV18	TRBJ2-7	ASSPLGDEQY